This TCR beta chain was sequenced in a study of blood T cell repertoires in COVID-19. Study-wide context: PBMCs, B-cell-depleted T cells, or T cells provided the cDNA or gDNA that made up the material.

With 7 bases clipped from V and 0 bases from J, the junction kept 4 bases outside the gene matches. Per germline, CDR1 MNHEY and CDR2 SVGAGI. The CDR3 has 15 amino acids. The method was immunoSEQ multiplex PCR; TCRdb's version includes in-frame clones alone and lacks a portion of them. The repertoire holds 91,000 or so clones, approximately 87% seen once, with approximately 15% in the top ten. The sample was peripheral blood. This clonotype was sampled from a human donor in a cohort sampled during active COVID-19. The chain is built from TRBV6-5 and TRBJ2-7, with 12 positions matching TRBD2. CDR3 nucleotides: TGTGCCAGCACTCGGACTAGCGGGACCTCCTACGAGCAGTACTTC. Translated: CASTRTSGTSYEQYF.